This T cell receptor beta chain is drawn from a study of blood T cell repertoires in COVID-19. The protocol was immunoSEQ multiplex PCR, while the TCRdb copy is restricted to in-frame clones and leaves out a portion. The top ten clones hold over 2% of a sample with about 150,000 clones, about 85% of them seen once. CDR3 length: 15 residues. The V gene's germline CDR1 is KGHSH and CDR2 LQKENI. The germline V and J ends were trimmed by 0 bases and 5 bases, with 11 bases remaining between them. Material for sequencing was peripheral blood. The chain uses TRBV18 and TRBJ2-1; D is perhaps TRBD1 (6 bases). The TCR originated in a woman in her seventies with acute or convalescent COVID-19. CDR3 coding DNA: TGTGCCAGCTCACCACCGCGGACAGACAACAATGAGCAGTTCTTC. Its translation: CASSPPRTDNNEQFF.